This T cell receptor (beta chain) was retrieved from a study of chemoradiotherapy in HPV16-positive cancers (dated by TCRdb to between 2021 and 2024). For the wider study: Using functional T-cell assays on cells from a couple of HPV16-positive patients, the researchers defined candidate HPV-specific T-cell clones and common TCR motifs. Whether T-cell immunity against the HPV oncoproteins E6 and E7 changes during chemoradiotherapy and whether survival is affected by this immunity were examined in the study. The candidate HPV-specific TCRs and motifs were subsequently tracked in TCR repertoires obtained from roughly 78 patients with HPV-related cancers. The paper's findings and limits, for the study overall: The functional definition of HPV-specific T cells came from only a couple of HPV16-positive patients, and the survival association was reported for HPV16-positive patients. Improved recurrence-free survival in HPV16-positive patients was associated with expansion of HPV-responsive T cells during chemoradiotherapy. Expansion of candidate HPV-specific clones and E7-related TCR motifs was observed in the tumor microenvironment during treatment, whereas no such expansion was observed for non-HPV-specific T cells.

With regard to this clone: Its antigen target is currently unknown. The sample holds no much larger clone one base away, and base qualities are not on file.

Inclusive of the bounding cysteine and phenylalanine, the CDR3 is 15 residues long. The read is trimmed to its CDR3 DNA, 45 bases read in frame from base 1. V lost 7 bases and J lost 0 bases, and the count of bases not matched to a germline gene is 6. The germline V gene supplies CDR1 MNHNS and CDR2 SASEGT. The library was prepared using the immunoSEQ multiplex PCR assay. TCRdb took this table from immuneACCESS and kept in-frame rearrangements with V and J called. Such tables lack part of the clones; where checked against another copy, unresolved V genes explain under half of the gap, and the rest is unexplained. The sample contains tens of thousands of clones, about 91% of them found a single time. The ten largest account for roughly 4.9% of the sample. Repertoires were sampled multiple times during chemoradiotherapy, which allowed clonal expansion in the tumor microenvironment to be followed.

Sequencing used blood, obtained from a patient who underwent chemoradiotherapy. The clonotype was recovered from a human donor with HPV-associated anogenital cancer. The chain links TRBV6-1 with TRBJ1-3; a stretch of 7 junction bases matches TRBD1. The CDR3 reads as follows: CASNSDRISGNTIYF. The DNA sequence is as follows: TGTGCCAGCAACTCGGACAGGATCTCTGGAAACACCATATATTTT.